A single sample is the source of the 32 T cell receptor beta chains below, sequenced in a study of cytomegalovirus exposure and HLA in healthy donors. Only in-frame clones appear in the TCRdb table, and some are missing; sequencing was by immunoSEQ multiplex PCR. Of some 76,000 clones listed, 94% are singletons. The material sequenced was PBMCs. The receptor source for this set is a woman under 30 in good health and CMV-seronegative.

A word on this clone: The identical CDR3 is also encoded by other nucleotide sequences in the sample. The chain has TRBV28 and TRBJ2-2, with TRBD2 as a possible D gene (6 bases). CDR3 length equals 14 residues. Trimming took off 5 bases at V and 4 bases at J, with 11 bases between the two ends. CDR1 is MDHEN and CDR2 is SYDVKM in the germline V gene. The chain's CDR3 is CASSRSSATGELFF. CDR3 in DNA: TGTGCCAGCAGTCGATCTAGCGCCACCGGGGAGCTGTTTTTT.

The CDR3 DNA is TGTGCCAGCATAGTAGGGGGAGAGGTCTCAGATACGCAGTATTTT. It yields the protein CASIVGGEVSDTQYF. The chain is built from TRBV28 and TRBJ2-3; TRBD1 might be the D (6 bases). Germline CDR1 and CDR2: MDHEN and SYDVKM. CDR3 length: 15 residues. V was trimmed by 7 bases and J by 4 bases, leaving 18 bases between them.

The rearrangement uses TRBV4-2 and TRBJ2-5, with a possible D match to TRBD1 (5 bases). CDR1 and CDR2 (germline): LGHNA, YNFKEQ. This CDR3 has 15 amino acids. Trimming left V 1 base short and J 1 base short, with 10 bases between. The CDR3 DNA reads TGTGCCAGCAGCCAAGGTACTCAGGGCCAAGAGACCCAGTACTTC. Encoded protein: CASSQGTQGQETQYF.

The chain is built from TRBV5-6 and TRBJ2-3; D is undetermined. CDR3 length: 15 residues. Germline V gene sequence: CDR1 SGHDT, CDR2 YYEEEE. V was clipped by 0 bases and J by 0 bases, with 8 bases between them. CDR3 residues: CASSLDAGSTDTQYF. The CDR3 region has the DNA TGTGCCAGCAGCTTGGACGCAGGTAGCACAGATACGCAGTATTTT. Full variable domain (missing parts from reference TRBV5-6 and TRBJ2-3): DAGVTQSPTHLIKTRGQQVTLRCSPKSGHDTVSWYQQALGQGPQFIFQYYEEEERQRGNFPDRFSGHQFPNYSSELNVNALLLGDSALYLCASSLDAGSTDTQYFGPGTRLTVL.

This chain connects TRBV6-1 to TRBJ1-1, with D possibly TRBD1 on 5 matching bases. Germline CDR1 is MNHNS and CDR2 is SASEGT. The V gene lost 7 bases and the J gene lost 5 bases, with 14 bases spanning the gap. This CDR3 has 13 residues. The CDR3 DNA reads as TGTGCCAGCAAAAAAGGGCGGGGGACTGAAGCTTTCTTT. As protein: CASKKGRGTEAFF.

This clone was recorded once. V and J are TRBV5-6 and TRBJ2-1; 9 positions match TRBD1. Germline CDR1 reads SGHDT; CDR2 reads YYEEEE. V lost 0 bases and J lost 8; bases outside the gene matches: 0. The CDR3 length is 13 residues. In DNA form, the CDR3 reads TGTGCCAGCAGCTTGGGGACAGGGGATGAGCAGTTCTTC. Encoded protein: CASSLGTGDEQFF.

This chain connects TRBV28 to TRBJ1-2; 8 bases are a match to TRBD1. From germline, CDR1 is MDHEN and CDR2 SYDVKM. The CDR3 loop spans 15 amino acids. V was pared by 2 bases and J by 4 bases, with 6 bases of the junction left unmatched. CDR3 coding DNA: TGTGCCAGCAGTTTAATCCAGGGGGCAGGCTATGGCTACACCTTC. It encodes CASSLIQGAGYGYTF.

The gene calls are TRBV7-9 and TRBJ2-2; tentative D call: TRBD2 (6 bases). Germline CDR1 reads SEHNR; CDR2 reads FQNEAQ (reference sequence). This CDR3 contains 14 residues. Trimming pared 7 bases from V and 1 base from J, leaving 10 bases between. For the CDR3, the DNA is TGTGCCAGCACCGGGGGAAAGAACACCGGGGAGCTGTTTTTT. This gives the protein CASTGGKNTGELFF. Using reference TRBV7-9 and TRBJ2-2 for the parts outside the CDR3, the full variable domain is DTGVSQNPRHKITKRGQNVTFRCDPISEHNRLYWYRQTLGQGPEFLTYFQNEAQLEKSRLLSDRFSAERPKGSFSTLEIQRTEQGDSAMYLCASTGGKNTGELFFGEGSRLTVL.

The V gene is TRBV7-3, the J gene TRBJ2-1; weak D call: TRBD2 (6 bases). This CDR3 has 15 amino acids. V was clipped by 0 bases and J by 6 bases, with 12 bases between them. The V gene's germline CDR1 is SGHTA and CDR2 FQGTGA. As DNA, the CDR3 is TGTGCCAGCAGCTTAACGGGCGGGACGACCAATGAGCAGTTCTTC. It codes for CASSLTGGTTNEQFF.

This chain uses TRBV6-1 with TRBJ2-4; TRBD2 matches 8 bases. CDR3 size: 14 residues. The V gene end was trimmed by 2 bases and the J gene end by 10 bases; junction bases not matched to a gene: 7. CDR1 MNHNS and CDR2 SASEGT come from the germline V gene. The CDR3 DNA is TGTGCCAGCAGTGAACAGGGGCGGGAGGCGATTCAGTACTTC. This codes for CASSEQGREAIQYF.

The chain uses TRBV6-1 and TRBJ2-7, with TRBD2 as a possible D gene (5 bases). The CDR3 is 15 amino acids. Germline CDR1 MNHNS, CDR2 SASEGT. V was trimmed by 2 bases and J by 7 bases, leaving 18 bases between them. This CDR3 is CASSELGSSLLEQYF. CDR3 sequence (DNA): TGTGCCAGCAGTGAATTGGGGAGTTCGTTGTTAGAGCAGTACTTC.

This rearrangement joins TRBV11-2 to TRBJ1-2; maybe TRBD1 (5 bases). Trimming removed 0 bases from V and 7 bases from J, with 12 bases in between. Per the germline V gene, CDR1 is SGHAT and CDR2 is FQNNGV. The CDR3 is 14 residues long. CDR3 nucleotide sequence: TGTGCCAGCAGCTTAGACGGAGGGGTGGGTGGCTACACCTTC. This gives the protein CASSLDGGVGGYTF.

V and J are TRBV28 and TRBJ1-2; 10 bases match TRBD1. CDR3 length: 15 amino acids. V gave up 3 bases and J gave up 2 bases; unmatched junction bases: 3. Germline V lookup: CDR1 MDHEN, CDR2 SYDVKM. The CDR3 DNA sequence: TGTGCCAGCAGTTTGTGGACAGGGGGAAACTATGGCTACACCTTC. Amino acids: CASSLWTGGNYGYTF.

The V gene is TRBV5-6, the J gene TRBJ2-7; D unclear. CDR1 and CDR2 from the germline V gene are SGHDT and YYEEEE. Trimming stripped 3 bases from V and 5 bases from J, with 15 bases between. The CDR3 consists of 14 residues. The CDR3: CASSSGYFNHEQYF. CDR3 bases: TGTGCCAGCAGCTCCGGGTACTTTAACCACGAGCAGTACTTC.

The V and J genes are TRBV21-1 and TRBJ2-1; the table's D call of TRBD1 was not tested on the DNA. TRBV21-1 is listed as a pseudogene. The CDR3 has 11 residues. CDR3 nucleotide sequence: TGTGCCAGCAGCAAAGACGACAGGCAGTTCTTC. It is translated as CASSKDDRQFF.

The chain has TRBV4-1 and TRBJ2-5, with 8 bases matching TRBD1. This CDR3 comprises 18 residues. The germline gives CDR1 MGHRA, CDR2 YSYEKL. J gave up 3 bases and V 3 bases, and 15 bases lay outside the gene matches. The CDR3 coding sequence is TGCGCCAGCAGCCAGCTCGTAGGACAGGGATTCTTGGAAGAGACCCAGTACTTC. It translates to CASSQLVGQGFLEETQYF.

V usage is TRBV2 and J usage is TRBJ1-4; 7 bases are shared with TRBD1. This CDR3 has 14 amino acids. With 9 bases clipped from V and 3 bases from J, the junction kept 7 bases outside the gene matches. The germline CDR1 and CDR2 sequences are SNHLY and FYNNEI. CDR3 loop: CASLQGPANEKLFF. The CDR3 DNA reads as TGTGCCAGTTTACAGGGGCCGGCTAATGAAAAACTGTTTTTT.

The CDR3 sequence is CASSIYGQGYQPQHF. DNA for the CDR3: TGTGCCAGCAGCATCTACGGACAGGGGTATCAGCCCCAGCATTTT. The chain recombines TRBV5-6 with TRBJ1-5, with 9 bases lining up with TRBD1. Germline CDR1 SGHDT, CDR2 YYEEEE. J lost 5 bases, V lost 4 bases, and 7 bases had no gene match. The length of the CDR3 is 15 residues.

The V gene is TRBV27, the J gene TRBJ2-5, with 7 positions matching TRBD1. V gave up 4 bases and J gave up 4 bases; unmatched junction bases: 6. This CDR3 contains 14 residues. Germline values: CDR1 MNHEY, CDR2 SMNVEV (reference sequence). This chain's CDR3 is CASSYLSGGETQYF. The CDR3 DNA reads TGTGCCAGCAGTTATTTGTCAGGGGGAGAGACCCAGTACTTC.

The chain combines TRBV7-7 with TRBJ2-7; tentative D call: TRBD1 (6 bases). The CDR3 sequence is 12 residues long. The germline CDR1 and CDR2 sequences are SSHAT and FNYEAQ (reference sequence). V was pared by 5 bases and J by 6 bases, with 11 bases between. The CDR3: CASSHLGGEQYF. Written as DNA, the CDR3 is TGTGCCAGCAGCCATTTAGGGGGCGAGCAGTACTTC.

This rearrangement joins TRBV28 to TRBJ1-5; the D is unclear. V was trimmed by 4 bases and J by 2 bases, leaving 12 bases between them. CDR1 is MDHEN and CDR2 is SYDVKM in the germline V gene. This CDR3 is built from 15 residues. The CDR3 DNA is TGTGCCAGCAGTTGGAGGGATAAGGGCAATCAGCCCCAGCATTTT. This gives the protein CASSWRDKGNQPQHF. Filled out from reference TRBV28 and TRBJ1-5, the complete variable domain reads DVKVTQSSRYLVKRTGEKVFLECVQDMDHENMFWYRQDPGLGLRLIYFSYDVKMKEKGDIPEGYSVSREKKERFSLILESASTNQTSMYLCASSWRDKGNQPQHFGDGTRLSIL.

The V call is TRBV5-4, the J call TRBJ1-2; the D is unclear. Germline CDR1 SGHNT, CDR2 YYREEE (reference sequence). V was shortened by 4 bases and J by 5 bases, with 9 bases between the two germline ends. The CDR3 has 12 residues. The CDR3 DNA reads TGTGCCAGCAGCGAAACAGATTATGGCTACACCTTC. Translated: CASSETDYGYTF. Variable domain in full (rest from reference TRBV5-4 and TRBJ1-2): ETGVTQSPTHLIKTRGQQVTLRCSSQSGHNTVSWYQQALGQGPQFIFQYYREEENGRGNFPPRFSGLQFPNYSSELNVNALELDDSALYLCASSETDYGYTFGSGTRLTVV.

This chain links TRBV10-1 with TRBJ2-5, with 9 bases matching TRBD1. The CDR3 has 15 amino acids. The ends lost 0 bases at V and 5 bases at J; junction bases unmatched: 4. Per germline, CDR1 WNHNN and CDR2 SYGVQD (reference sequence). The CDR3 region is CASSESRGQGETQYF. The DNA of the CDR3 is TGCGCCAGCAGTGAGTCGAGAGGACAGGGGGAGACCCAGTACTTC.

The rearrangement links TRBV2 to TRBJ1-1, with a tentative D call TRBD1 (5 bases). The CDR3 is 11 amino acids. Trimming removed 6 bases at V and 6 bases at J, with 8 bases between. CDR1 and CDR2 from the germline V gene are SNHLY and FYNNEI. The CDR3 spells CASRRDSEAFF. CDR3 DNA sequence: TGTGCCAGCAGAAGGGACTCTGAAGCTTTCTTT.

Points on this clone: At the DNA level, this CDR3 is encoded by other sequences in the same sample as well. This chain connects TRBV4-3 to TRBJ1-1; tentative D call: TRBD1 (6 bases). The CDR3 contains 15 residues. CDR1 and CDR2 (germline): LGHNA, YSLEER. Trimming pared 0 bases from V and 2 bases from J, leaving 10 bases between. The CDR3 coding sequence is TGCGCCAGCAGCCAAGAAGGCAGGGGAAACACTGAAGCTTTCTTT. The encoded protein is CASSQEGRGNTEAFF.

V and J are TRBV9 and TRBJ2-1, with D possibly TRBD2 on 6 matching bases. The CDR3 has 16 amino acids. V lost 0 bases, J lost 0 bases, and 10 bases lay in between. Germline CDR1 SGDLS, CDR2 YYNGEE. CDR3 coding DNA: TGTGCCAGCAGCGTAGACGGGAGCAGCTCCTACAATGAGCAGTTCTTC. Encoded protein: CASSVDGSSSYNEQFF.

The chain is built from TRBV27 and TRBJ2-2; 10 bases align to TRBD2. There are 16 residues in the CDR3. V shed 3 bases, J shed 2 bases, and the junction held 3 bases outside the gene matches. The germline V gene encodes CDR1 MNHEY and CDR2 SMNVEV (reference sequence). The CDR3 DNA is TGTGCCAGCAGTTTTACTAGCGGGGCTAACACCGGGGAGCTGTTTTTT. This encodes CASSFTSGANTGELFF.

CDR3 sequence (DNA): TGTGCCAGCAGTTTTCAGGGGCGCCCCGGGGAGCTGTTTTTT. Amino acid sequence: CASSFQGRPGELFF. J is TRBJ2-2 and V is TRBV28, with D tentatively TRBD1 (6 bases). Germline values: CDR1 MDHEN, CDR2 SYDVKM. The CDR3 runs to 14 residues. Trimming cost V 3 bases and J 6 bases, with 11 bases left between them.

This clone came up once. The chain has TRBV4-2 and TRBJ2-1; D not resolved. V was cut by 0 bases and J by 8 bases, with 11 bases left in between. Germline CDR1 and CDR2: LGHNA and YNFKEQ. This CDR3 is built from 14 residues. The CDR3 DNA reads TGTGCCAGCAGCCAAGATCAGGCTTGGGATGAGCAGTTCTTC. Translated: CASSQDQAWDEQFF.

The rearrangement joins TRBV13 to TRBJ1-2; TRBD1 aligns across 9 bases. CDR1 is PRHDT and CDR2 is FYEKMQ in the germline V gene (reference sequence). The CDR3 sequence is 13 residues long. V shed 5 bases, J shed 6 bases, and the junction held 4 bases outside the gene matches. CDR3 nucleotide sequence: TGTGCCAGCAGCCTCGGGACAGGGAATGGCTACACCTTC. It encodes CASSLGTGNGYTF.

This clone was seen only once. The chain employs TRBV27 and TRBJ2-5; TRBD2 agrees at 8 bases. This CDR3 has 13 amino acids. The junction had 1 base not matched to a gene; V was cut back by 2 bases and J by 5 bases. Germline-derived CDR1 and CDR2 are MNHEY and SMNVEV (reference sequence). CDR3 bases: TGTGCCAGCAGTTTAGGCGGGGGGGAGACCCAGTACTTC. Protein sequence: CASSLGGGETQYF.

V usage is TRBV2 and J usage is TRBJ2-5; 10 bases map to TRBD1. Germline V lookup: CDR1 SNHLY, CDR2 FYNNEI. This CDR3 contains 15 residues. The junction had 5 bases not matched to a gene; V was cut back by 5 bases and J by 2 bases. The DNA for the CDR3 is TGTGCCAGCAGTAGTGACAGGGGGCGGCAAGAGACCCAGTACTTC. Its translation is CASSSDRGRQETQYF.